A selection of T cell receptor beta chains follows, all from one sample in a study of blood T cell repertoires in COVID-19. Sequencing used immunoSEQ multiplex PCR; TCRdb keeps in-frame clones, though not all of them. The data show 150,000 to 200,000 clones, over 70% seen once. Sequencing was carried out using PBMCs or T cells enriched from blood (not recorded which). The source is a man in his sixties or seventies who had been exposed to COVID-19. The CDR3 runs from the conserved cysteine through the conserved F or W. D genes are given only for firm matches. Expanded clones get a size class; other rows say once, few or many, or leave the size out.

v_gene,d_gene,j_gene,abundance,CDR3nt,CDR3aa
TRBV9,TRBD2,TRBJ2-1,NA,TGTGCCAGCAGCGTAGACGGGGGGGCCGGTGAGCAGTTCTTC,CASSVDGGAGEQFF
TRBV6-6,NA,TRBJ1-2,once,TGTGCCAGCAGTTACAAGGACAGTAACTATGGCTACACCTTC,CASSYKDSNYGYTF
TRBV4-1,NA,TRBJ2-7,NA,TGCGCCAGCAGCCAGGCAGACAGCCCCTACGAGCAGTACTTC,CASSQADSPYEQYF
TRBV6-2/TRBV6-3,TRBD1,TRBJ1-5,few,TGTGCCAGCAGTCGCCGTCGGGACAGTGGGGTCGGCCAGCCCCAGCATTTT,CASSRRRDSGVGQPQHF
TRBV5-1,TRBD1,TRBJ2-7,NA,TGCGCCAGCAGTCGGTCCCGTGGACAGGGAAACGAGCAGTACTTC,CASSRSRGQGNEQYF
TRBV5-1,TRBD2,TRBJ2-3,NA,TGCGCCAGCAGCTTGGAAGCGGGGGCCGGGAGAGATACGCAGTATTTT,CASSLEAGAGRDTQYF
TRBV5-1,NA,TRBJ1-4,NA,TGCGCCAGCAGCTTGGTCGGACAACCCAAGGCGGAAAAACTGTTTTTT,CASSLVGQPKAEKLFF
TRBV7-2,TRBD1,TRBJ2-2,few,TGTGCCAGCAGGTGGGACAGGACCACCGGGGAGCTGTTTTTT,CASRWDRTTGELFF
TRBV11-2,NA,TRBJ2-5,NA,TGTGCCAGCAGCATCGGGACTTACAGCGAGACCCAGTACTTC,CASSIGTYSETQYF
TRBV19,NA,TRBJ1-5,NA,TGTGCCAGTAGTATAGCGGGATTCAATCAGCCCCAGCATTTT,CASSIAGFNQPQHF
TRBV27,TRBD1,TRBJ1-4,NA,TGTGCCAGCAGTCCAGTCAAGACAGGGCGTAATGAAAAACTGTTTTTT,CASSPVKTGRNEKLFF
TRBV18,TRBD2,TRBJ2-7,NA,TGTGCCAGCGCCCAGGCTAGCGGCTACGAGCAGTACTTC,CASAQASGYEQYF
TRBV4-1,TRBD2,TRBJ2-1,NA,TGCGCCAGCAGCCAAGGAAGGACAGTGGGACTAGCGGGAATCTACAATGAGCAGTTCTTC,CASSQGRTVGLAGIYNEQFF
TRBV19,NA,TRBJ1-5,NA,TGTGCCAGTAGTCCCAGACTGAGTAGCAATCAGCCCCAGCATTTT,CASSPRLSSNQPQHF
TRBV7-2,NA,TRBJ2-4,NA,TGTGCCAGCAGCTTAACTGCGGCCAAAAACATTCAGTACTTC,CASSLTAAKNIQYF
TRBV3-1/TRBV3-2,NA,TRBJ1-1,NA,TGTGCCAGCAGCCACTCAGGTAGGGGAAACACTGAAGCTTTCTTT,CASSHSGRGNTEAFF
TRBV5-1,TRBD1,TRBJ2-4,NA,TGCGCCAGCAGCCCGGTACAGGGGATAATTGATATAACCAAAAACATTCAGTACTTC,CASSPVQGIIDITKNIQYF
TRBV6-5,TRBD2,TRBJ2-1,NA,TGTGCCAGCAGTTTAGCGGGGAGCTCCTACAATGAGCAGTTCTTC,CASSLAGSSYNEQFF
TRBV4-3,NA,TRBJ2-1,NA,NA,CASSQTGGEQFFGPGTEFF
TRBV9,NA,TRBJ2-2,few,TGTGCCAGCAGCGTAAGGGGCGATCCCACCGGGGAGCTGTTTTTT,CASSVRGDPTGELFF
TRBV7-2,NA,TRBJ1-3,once,TGTGCCAGCAGCTTAGACCCGTCGGGCACCATATATTTT,CASSLDPSGTIYF
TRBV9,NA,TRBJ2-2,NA,TGTGCCAGCAGTGCCCTCGGACAATTTTTCACCGGGGAGCTGTTTTTT,CASSALGQFFTGELFF
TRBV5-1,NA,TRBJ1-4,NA,TGCGCCAGCAGCTTGCTCTCGGGGGCTAATGAAAAACTGTTTTTT,CASSLLSGANEKLFF
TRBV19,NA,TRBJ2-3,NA,TGTGCCAGTAGTATAGGGGCCCCAGGCGCAGATACGCAGTATTTT,CASSIGAPGADTQYF
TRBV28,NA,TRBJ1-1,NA,TGTGCCAGCATCCCATCTCCGGGACAGAACACTGAAGCTTTCTTT,CASIPSPGQNTEAFF
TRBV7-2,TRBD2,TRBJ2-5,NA,TGTGCCAGTCGTTTCACGGGGGGGTACCAAGAGACCCAGTACTTC,CASRFTGGYQETQYF
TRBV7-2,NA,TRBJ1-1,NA,TGTGCCAGCAGCCCCCTCGGGGGGAACACTGAAGCTTTCTTT,CASSPLGGNTEAFF
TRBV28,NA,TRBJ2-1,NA,TGTGCCAGCAGTCCCCCGGGTGGATACAATGAGCAGTTCTTC,CASSPPGGYNEQFF
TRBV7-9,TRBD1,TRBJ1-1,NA,TGTGCCAGCAGCCTCCGGACAGGCCGGGTGGGCACTGAAGCTTTCTTT,CASSLRTGRVGTEAFF
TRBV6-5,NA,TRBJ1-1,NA,TGTGCCAGCAGCGGAACAGGGACTGAAGCTTTCTTT,CASSGTGTEAFF
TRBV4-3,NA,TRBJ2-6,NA,TGCGCCAGCAGCCAAACCCACCATAGAGGGACTGGGGCCAACGTCCTGACTTTC,CASSQTHHRGTGANVLTF
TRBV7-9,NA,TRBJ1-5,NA,TGTGCCAGCAGCTTAAACGGTCCCCAGCATTTT,CASSLNGPQHF
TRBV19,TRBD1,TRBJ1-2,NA,TGTGCCAGTAGTATAGGCCTGGGACAGGGATATGGCTACACCTTC,CASSIGLGQGYGYTF
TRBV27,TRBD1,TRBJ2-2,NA,TGTGCCAGCAGTCCGGGACAGCTTAACACCGGGGAGCTGTTTTTT,CASSPGQLNTGELFF
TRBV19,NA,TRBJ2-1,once,TGTGCCAGTAATCAGGGCTTCGGTGAGCAGTTCTTC,CASNQGFGEQFF
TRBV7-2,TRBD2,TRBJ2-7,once,TGTGCCAGCAGCCCACTAGTAGGGACTAGCGGGAGAAGGGAGCAGTACTTC,CASSPLVGTSGRREQYF
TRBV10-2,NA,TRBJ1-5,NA,TGCGCCACCCATACTACAGGGAACCAGCCCCAGCATTTT,CATHTTGNQPQHF
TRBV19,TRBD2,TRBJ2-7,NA,TGTGCCAGTGGTACGACTAGCGGGGGTTACGAGCAGTACTTC,CASGTTSGGYEQYF
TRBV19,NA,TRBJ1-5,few,TGTGCCAGTAGTCCAGGATATTCCTCGCAGCCCCAGCATTTT,CASSPGYSSQPQHF
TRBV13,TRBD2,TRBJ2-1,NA,TGTGCCAGCAGCTTAGAAGGGACTAGCGGCAATGAGCAGTTCTTC,CASSLEGTSGNEQFF
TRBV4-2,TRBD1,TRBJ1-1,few,TGTGCCAGCAGCCAAGATCTTGGGACAGGGGGAAGGCGCACTGAAGCTTTCTTT,CASSQDLGTGGRRTEAFF